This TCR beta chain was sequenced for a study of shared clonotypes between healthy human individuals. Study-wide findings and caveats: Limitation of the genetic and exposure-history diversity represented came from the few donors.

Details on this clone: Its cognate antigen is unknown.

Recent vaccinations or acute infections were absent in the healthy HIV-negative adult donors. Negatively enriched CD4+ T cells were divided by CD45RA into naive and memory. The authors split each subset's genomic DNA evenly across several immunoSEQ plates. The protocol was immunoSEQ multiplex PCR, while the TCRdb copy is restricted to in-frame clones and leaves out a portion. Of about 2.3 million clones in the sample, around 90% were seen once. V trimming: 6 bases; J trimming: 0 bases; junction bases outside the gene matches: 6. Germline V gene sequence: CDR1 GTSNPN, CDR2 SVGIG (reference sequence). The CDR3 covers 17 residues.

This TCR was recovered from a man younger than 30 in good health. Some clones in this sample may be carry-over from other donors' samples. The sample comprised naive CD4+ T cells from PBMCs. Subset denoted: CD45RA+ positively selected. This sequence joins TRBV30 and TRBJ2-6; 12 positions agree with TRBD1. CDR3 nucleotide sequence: TGTGCCTGCCACACGGGACAGGGGGCCTCTGGGGCCAACGTCCTGACTTTC. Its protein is CACHTGQGASGANVLTF. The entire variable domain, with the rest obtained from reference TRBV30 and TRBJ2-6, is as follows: SQTIHQWPATLVQPVGSPLSLECTVEGTSNPNLYWYRQAAGRGLQLLFYSVGIGQISSEVPQNLSASRPQDRQFILSSKKLLLSDSGFYLCACHTGQGASGANVLTFGAGSRLTVL.